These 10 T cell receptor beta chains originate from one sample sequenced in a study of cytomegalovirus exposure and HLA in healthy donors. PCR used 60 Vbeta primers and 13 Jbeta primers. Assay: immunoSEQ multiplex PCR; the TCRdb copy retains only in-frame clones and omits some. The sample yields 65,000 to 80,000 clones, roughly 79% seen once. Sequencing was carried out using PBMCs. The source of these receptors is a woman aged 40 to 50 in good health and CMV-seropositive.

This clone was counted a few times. The CDR3 coding sequence is TGTGCCAGCAGGCCCCCGAGCTCCTATAATTCACCCCTCCACTTT. It codes for CASRPPSSYNSPLHF. The chain employs TRBV28 and TRBJ1-6; D remains unclear. The CDR3 length is 15 residues. The V end was cut by 6 bases, the J end by 0 bases, with 9 bases between. In germline, CDR1 is MDHEN, CDR2 SYDVKM.

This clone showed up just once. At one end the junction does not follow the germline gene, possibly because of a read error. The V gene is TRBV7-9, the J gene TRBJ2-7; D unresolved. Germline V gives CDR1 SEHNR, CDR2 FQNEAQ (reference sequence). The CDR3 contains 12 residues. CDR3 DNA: TGTTCCAGCAGCTTGCCAGGTCTCGAGCAGTACTTC. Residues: CSSSLPGLEQYF.

CDR3: CASRETVNSNQPQHF. DNA of the CDR3: TGTGCCAGCAGGGAGACGGTAAATAGCAATCAGCCCCAGCATTTT. The V call is TRBV4-2, the J call TRBJ1-5; D gene unclear. The CDR3 runs to 15 residues. Germline CDR1 LGHNA, CDR2 YNFKEQ. Deletions cut 6 bases from V and 0 bases from J, with 12 bases between.

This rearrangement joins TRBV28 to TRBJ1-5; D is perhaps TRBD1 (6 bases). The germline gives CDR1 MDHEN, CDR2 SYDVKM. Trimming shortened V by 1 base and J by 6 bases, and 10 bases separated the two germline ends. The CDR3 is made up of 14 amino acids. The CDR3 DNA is TGTGCCAGCAGTTTATCGGGGGGCATTCAGCCCCAGCATTTT. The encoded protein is CASSLSGGIQPQHF.

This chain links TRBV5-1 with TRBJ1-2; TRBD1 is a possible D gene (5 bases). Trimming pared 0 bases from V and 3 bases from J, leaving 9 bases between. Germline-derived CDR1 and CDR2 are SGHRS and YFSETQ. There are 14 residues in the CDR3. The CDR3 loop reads CASSLGREDYGYTF. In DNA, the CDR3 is TGCGCCAGCAGCTTGGGCAGGGAGGACTATGGCTACACCTTC.

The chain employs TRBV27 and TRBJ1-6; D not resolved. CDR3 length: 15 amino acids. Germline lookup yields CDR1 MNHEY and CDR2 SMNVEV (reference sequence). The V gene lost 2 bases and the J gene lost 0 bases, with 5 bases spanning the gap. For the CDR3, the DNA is TGTGCCAGCAGTTTAGTGAGCTCCTATAATTCACCCCTCCACTTT. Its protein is CASSLVSSYNSPLHF.

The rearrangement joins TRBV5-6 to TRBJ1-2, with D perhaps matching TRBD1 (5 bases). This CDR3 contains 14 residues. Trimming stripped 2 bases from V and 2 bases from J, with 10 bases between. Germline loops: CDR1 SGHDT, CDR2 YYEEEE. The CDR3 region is CASSFDRWNYGYTF. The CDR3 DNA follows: TGTGCCAGCAGCTTTGACAGATGGAACTATGGCTACACCTTC. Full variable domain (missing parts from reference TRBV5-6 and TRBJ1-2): DAGVTQSPTHLIKTRGQQVTLRCSPKSGHDTVSWYQQALGQGPQFIFQYYEEEERQRGNFPDRFSGHQFPNYSSELNVNALLLGDSALYLCASSFDRWNYGYTFGSGTRLTVV.

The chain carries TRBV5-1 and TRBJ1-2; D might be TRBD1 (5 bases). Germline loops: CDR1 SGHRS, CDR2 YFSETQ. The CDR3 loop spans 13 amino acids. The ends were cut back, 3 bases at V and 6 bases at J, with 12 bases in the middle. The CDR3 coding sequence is TGCGCCAGCAGCTCTGACAGCTTAGATGGCTACACCTTC. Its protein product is CASSSDSLDGYTF. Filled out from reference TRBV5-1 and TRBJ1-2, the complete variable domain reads KAGVTQTPRYLIKTRGQQVTLSCSPISGHRSVSWYQQTPGQGLQFLFEYFSETQRNKGNFPGRFSGRQFSNSRSEMNVSTLELGDSALYLCASSSDSLDGYTFGSGTRLTVV.

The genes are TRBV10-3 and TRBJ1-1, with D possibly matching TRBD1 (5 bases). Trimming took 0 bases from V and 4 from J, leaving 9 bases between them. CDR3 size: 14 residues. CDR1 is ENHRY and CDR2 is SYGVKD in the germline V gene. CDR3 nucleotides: TGTGCCATCAGTGAGTCGGGGGACTTCACTGAAGCTTTCTTT. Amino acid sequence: CAISESGDFTEAFF.

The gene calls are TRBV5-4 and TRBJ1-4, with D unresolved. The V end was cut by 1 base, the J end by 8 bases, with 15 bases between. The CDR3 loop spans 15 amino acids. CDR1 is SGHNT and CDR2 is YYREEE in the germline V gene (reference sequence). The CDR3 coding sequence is TGTGCCAGCAGCTTGAGATTGGAGGGCCTCGAAAAACTGTTTTTT. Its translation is CASSLRLEGLEKLFF.